This T cell receptor (beta chain) was recovered during a study of early T cells in non-severe SARS-CoV-2 infection. Across the study: Bulk RNA from unsorted whole blood was sequenced; chains were unpaired.

This clonotype was counted between two and nine times. Germline V lookup: CDR1 SQVTM, CDR2 ANQGSEA. This CDR3 has 12 amino acids. V was trimmed by 1 base and J by 13 bases, leaving 14 bases between them. Separate cDNA molecules each had unique molecular identifiers attached to them. Each CDR3 protein gets one entry after TCRdb re-called the 5' RACE reads with MiXCR. The sample includes fewer than 35,000 distinct CDR3 sequences, 5% of them seen just once. The sequencing sample was made of whole blood. J is TRBJ2-1 and V is TRBV29-1; no firm D call. The sequence came from an adult who was a healthcare worker with PCR-confirmed SARS-CoV-2 infection or an uninfected control (not recorded which). The CDR3 region is CSVEGRSIPQFF. DNA for the CDR3: TGCAGCGTTGAAGGCAGATCAATCCCTCAGTTCTTC.